The present T cell receptor (beta chain) was sequenced within a study of T cell responses to AZD1222 COVID-19 vaccine. General study results and limits: Clonal diversity was possibly underestimated, and the donors were mostly white British, with more females. Repertoire samples came only from after the peak T cell response. Across the whole spike, CD4 TCRs peaked at regions 160-218 and 743-854. Unmutated variant regions are reportedly targeted by nearly half of spike-specific TCRs.

On this clone itself: The antigen is unknown.

This CDR3 is built from 13 residues. Trimming took 3 bases from V and 1 from J, leaving 7 bases between them. From germline, CDR1 is DFQATT and CDR2 SNEGSKA (reference sequence). TCRdb's copy holds only in-frame clones and misses some; the assay was immunoSEQ multiplex PCR. Among roughly 150,000 clones listed, around nine tenths were seen once. This specimen was peripheral blood, taken on day 0 of AZD1222 vaccination. This clonotype originated in an adult in good health. V usage is TRBV20-1 and J usage is TRBJ1-3, with D uncertain. CDR3 nucleotide sequence: TGCAGTGCTAGTGCCGGGTCTGGAAACACCATATATTTT. It encodes CSASAGSGNTIYF.